This is a list of T cell receptor beta chains from one sample in a study of blood T cells in healthy people across ages. TCRdb analysed the 5' RACE reads with MiXCR anew, one entry per CDR3 protein. Of 600,000 or so distinct CDR3 sequences detected, around 48% appear once; the ten largest clones hold about 22%. Sequencing was done on a sample of blood. These receptors were obtained from a man of 80 years or more in good health. CDR3s include the opening cysteine and the closing phenylalanine or tryptophan. D genes are given only for firm matches. The size entry is marked missing in some rows and otherwise reads once, few, many or a size class.

CDR3 length,J gene,clone size,D gene,V gene,CDR3 protein,CDR3 DNA
16,TRBJ2-5,.,TRBD1,TRBV12-3/TRBV12-4,CASSNSPQGAQETQYF,TGTGCCAGCAGCAACTCGCCTCAGGGGGCCCAAGAGACCCAGTACTTC
17,TRBJ2-1,many,.,TRBV4-1,CASSQEGRAGSYNEQFF,TGCGCCAGCAGCCAAGAGGGAAGGGCCGGTTCCTACAATGAGCAGTTCTTC
12,TRBJ1-6,.,.,TRBV30,CAWSVRVAPLHF,TGTGCCTGGAGTGTACGAGTGGCACCCCTCCACTTT
17,TRBJ2-5,.,TRBD2,TRBV6-6,CASSYGLAGGYQETQYF,TGTGCCAGCAGTTACGGGCTAGCGGGGGGGTATCAAGAGACCCAGTACTTC
17,TRBJ2-7,.,TRBD2,TRBV2,CASSDPGLAGVIYEQYF,TGTGCCAGCAGTGATCCGGGACTAGCGGGAGTTATCTACGAGCAGTACTTC
15,TRBJ1-1,.,.,TRBV7-9,CASSLAAAGDTEAFF,TGTGCCAGCAGCTTAGCGGCGGCAGGGGACACTGAAGCTTTCTTT
17,TRBJ2-1,.,TRBD2,TRBV7-2,CASSLESGGRAHNEQFF,TGTGCCAGCAGCTTAGAATCAGGTGGGAGGGCCCACAATGAGCAGTTCTTC
13,TRBJ1-2,few,.,TRBV29-1,CSIRRGDNYGYTF,TGCAGCATCAGAAGGGGGGACAACTATGGCTACACCTTC
17,TRBJ2-5,.,.,TRBV15,CATSRDVSLRGQETQYF,TGTGCCACCAGCAGAGATGTGTCGTTGAGGGGACAAGAGACCCAGTACTTC
13,TRBJ2-7,.,.,TRBV3-1,CASSQRGPSEQYF,TGTGCCAGCAGCCAGAGGGGACCAAGCGAGCAGTACTTC
18,TRBJ2-1,.,TRBD2,TRBV10-3,CAISTEGLAGASRGEQFF,TGTGCCATCAGTACCGAAGGACTAGCGGGGGCCTCACGGGGTGAGCAGTTCTTC
12,TRBJ2-1,few,.,TRBV20-1,CSARGVSNEQFF,TGCAGTGCTAGGGGCGTCTCCAATGAGCAGTTCTTC
14,TRBJ1-2,.,TRBD1,TRBV12-3/TRBV12-4,CASGVGQGAFGYTF,TGTGCCAGCGGCGTGGGACAGGGGGCTTTTGGCTACACCTTC
16,TRBJ2-1,.,TRBD2,TRBV7-9,CASSPASGRVHNEQFF,TGTGCCAGCAGTCCCGCTAGCGGGAGGGTCCACAATGAGCAGTTCTTC
14,TRBJ2-1,few,.,TRBV5-5,CASSFQDGSNEQFF,TGTGCCAGCAGCTTTCAGGATGGGAGCAATGAGCAGTTCTTC
16,TRBJ2-3,.,TRBD2,TRBV3-1,CASSPYVGSGGDTQYF,TGTGCCAGCAGCCCCTATGTGGGGTCGGGGGGAGATACGCAGTATTTT
15,TRBJ2-1,.,TRBD2,TRBV5-6,CASSPTSGGAREQFF,TGTGCCAGCAGCCCGACTAGCGGGGGGGCTCGTGAGCAGTTCTTC
14,TRBJ2-5,.,TRBD2,TRBV6-5,CASSYRREFYVQYF,TGTGCCAGCAGTTACCGGCGGGAGTTCTACGTGCAGTACTTC
14,TRBJ2-7,.,TRBD1,TRBV4-2,CASSQGQGFDEQYF,TGTGCCAGCAGCCAAGGACAGGGGTTCGACGAGCAGTACTTC
15,TRBJ1-6,.,.,TRBV12-3/TRBV12-4,CASSLSGNYNSPLHF,TGTGCCAGCAGTTTATCAGGCAACTATAATTCACCCCTCCACTTT
15,TRBJ1-1,.,TRBD1,TRBV2,CASRGTGARDTEAFF,TGTGCCAGCAGGGGGACAGGGGCGAGGGACACTGAAGCTTTCTTT
15,TRBJ2-1,.,TRBD2,TRBV4-2,CASSQGSGSIREQFF,TGTGCCAGCAGCCAAGGTAGCGGGAGCATCAGGGAGCAGTTCTTC
14,TRBJ1-1,.,.,TRBV6-2/TRBV6-3,CASSRYRENAEAFF,TGTGCCAGCAGTCGGTACAGGGAGAACGCTGAAGCTTTCTTT
15,TRBJ2-1,once,.,TRBV6-1,CATLPQGSSYNEQFF,TGTGCCACCCTACCCCAGGGAAGCTCCTACAATGAGCAGTTCTTC
16,TRBJ2-3,.,TRBD2,TRBV6-2/TRBV6-3,CASSSPSGRIPDTQYF,TGTGCCAGCAGTTCTCCGAGCGGGAGGATCCCAGATACGCAGTATTTT
14,TRBJ2-3,.,TRBD1,TRBV7-2,CASSIRQGRDTQYF,TGTGCCAGCAGCATCCGACAGGGGCGGGATACGCAGTATTTT
14,TRBJ2-1,.,.,TRBV7-8,CASSSPLENNEQFF,TGTGCCAGCAGCTCCCCCCTGGAGAACAATGAGCAGTTCTTC
13,TRBJ2-2,.,.,TRBV2,CASKIGPTGELFF,TGTGCCAGCAAGATAGGTCCCACCGGGGAGCTGTTTTTT
16,TRBJ2-5,.,.,TRBV7-9,CASSLERTQGGETQYF,TGTGCCAGCAGCTTAGAACGGACTCAGGGAGGAGAGACCCAGTACTTC
14,TRBJ2-2,.,.,TRBV2,CASRTAGGTGELFF,TGTGCCAGCAGGACGGCTGGGGGGACCGGGGAGCTGTTTTTT
16,TRBJ2-3,.,.,TRBV21-1,CAGRVGRRGPTDTQYF,TGTGCCGGCAGGGTCGGACGCCGAGGACCCACAGATACGCAGTATTTT
15,TRBJ2-3,.,TRBD1,TRBV3-1,CASSLRTGATDTQYF,TGTGCCAGCAGCCTTAGGACAGGAGCCACAGATACGCAGTATTTT
15,TRBJ2-1,.,.,TRBV6-5,CACGAKGAIFNEQFF,TGTGCCTGCGGCGCCAAAGGGGCGATTTTCAATGAGCAGTTCTTC
14,TRBJ1-2,.,.,TRBV11-2,CASSVTGPNYGYTF,TGTGCCAGCAGCGTTACAGGGCCGAACTATGGCTACACCTTC
16,TRBJ2-3,.,.,TRBV13,CASSSYRSSSTDTQYF,TGTGCCAGCAGCTCCTATAGATCCAGCAGCACAGATACGCAGTATTTT